A single sample is the source of the 19 T cell receptor beta chains below, sequenced in a study of blood T cell repertoires in COVID-19 (dated by TCRdb to 2019 to 2021). Receptor libraries were prepared by the immunoSEQ multiplex PCR assay. TCRdb carries this immuneACCESS record with in-frame sequences only. Its versions omit some clonotypes, under half of them owing to an unresolved V gene in the studies checked, with the rest unexplained. Counted in this sample were roughly 100,000 clones; 69% of them appeared once. Of the sample, roughly 6% falls within the top ten clones. Sequencing was done on a sample of peripheral blood. The receptors derive from an elderly man with acute or convalescent COVID-19.

This chain uses TRBV27 with TRBJ1-5; no clear D. CDR1 and CDR2 from the germline V gene are MNHEY and SMNVEV (reference sequence). The CDR3 runs to 14 residues. Trimming pared 5 bases from V and 1 base from J, leaving 9 bases between. CDR3 region: CASSPGNSNQPQHF. CDR3 coding DNA: TGTGCCAGCAGTCCCGGGAACAGCAATCAGCCCCAGCATTTT.

This clone was seen ten or more times. The chain has TRBV5-1 and TRBJ1-1, with D tentatively TRBD1 (5 bases). Germline V gene lookup returns CDR1 SGHRS and CDR2 YFSETQ. This CDR3 region has 16 residues. Between the trimmed V and J ends, which lost 3 bases and 3 bases, there was a span of 18 bases. The CDR3 nucleotides read TGCGCCAGCAGCTCCTTAGACAGACCTGCCCACACTGAAGCTTTCTTT. It yields the protein CASSSLDRPAHTEAFF.

DNA for the CDR3: TGCAGTGCCGGAGGGGTCGCTGAAGCTTTCTTT. Its protein is CSAGGVAEAFF. V gene TRBV20-1 combines with J gene TRBJ1-1; possible D gene TRBD1, 5 bases. The CDR3 has 11 amino acids. Germline CDR1 reads DFQATT; CDR2 reads SNEGSKA (reference sequence). The ends were cut back, 6 bases at V and 6 bases at J, with 11 bases in the middle.

This clone was found a few times. The chain is built from TRBV4-3 and TRBJ2-3; maybe TRBD2 (6 bases). Deletions cut 2 bases from V and 6 bases from J, with 18 bases between. Germline V gene lookup returns CDR1 LGHNA and CDR2 YSLEER. The CDR3 sequence is 16 residues long. This CDR3 is CASSQLRGSYGDTQYF. As DNA, the CDR3 is TGCGCCAGCAGCCAATTACGGGGGTCCTACGGGGATACGCAGTATTTT.

CDR3 residues: CASSLRAGGIIQYF. The CDR3 DNA sequence: TGTGCCAGCAGTTTAAGAGCAGGGGGTATCATTCAGTACTTC. The V call is TRBV28, the J call TRBJ2-4; 7 bases fit TRBD1. Trimming at V came to 2 bases and at J to 9 bases, leaving 7 bases not matched to a gene. The CDR3 extends over 14 amino acids. Germline V gives CDR1 MDHEN, CDR2 SYDVKM. Supplemented by reference TRBV28 and TRBJ2-4, the full variable domain reads DVKVTQSSRYLVKRTGEKVFLECVQDMDHENMFWYRQDPGLGLRLIYFSYDVKMKEKGDIPEGYSVSREKKERFSLILESASTNQTSMYLCASSLRAGGIIQYFGAGTRLSVL.

The V gene is TRBV9, the J gene TRBJ1-3, with D perhaps matching TRBD1 (5 bases). The CDR3 is made up of 13 amino acids. The ends were cut back, 7 bases at V and 1 base at J, with 9 bases in the middle. Germline V lookup: CDR1 SGDLS, CDR2 YYNGEE. The CDR3, as DNA: TGTGCCAGCGGGGGAGGTTCTGGAAACACCATATATTTT. Amino acid sequence: CASGGGSGNTIYF. Full variable domain (outside the CDR3, taken from reference TRBV9 and TRBJ1-3): DSGVTQTPKHLITATGQRVTLRCSPRSGDLSVYWYQQSLDQGLQFLIQYYNGEERAKGNILERFSAQQFPDLHSELNLSSLELGDSALYFCASGGGSGNTIYFGEGSWLTVV.

The J gene is TRBJ2-2, the V gene TRBV10-3, with a tentative D call TRBD2 (5 bases). This CDR3 spans 12 amino acids. The ends were cut back, 4 bases at V and 6 bases at J, with 6 bases in the middle. Germline V gives CDR1 ENHRY, CDR2 SYGVKD. CDR3 amino acids: CAISVGAGELFF. As DNA, the CDR3 is TGTGCCATCAGTGTCGGGGCCGGGGAGCTGTTTTTT.

The rearrangement links TRBV7-9 to TRBJ2-7, with D maybe TRBD1 (6 bases). Trimming shortened V by 7 bases and J by 2 bases, and 9 bases separated the two germline ends. This CDR3 region has 12 residues. In germline, CDR1 is SEHNR, CDR2 FQNEAQ (reference sequence). This chain's CDR3 is CASTDRTYEQYF. In DNA, the CDR3 is TGTGCCAGCACCGACAGGACCTACGAGCAGTACTTC.

In its sample, this clone was seen once. The J gene is TRBJ1-5, the V gene TRBV5-5, with 8 bases matching TRBD1. Unmatched junction bases numbered 2, after V lost 3 bases and J lost 0 bases. CDR1 SGHKS and CDR2 YYEKEE come from the germline V gene (reference sequence). This CDR3 region has 15 residues. CDR3 region: CASSWGQASNQPQHF. CDR3 coding DNA: TGTGCCAGCAGCTGGGGACAGGCTAGCAATCAGCCCCAGCATTTT.

CDR3 amino acids: CASSLEAGGSTGELFF. In nucleotides, the CDR3 is TGTGCCAGCAGCTTGGAGGCAGGGGGCTCCACCGGGGAGCTGTTTTTT. The chain couples TRBV5-4 to TRBJ2-2, with 8 positions matching TRBD1. Trimming cost V 0 bases and J 4 bases; bases outside gene matches: 5. This CDR3 contains 16 residues. From germline, CDR1 is SGHNT and CDR2 YYREEE (reference sequence).

This chain uses TRBV19 with TRBJ2-3, with 11 bases fitting TRBD2. CDR1 is LNHDA, CDR2 SQIVND, per germline (reference sequence). There are 13 residues in the CDR3. V lost 7 bases to trimming and J lost 14 bases; unmatched junction nucleotides: 11. The CDR3 DNA follows: TGTGCCAGTACCGACCTACTAGCGGGAGAAGTGTATTTT. Protein product: CASTDLLAGEVYF.

This chain links TRBV9 with TRBJ2-5; D may be TRBD1 (6 bases). The V end was cut by 3 bases, the J end by 2 bases, with 14 bases between. The CDR3 is 15 amino acids. CDR1 and CDR2 from the germline V gene are SGDLS and YYNGEE. The CDR3 nucleotides are TGTGCCAGCAGCGCCCTGGGAAGGGGGCAAGAGACCCAGTACTTC. Translated, it gives CASSALGRGQETQYF.

The chain carries TRBV6-5 and TRBJ1-1, with TRBD1 identical over 8 bases. V lost 4 bases, J lost 5 bases, and 6 bases stayed unmatched. This CDR3 region has 14 residues. Germline V gene data show CDR1 as MNHEY and CDR2 as SVGAGI. The chain's CDR3 is CASSSTGAQTEAFF. In DNA form, the CDR3 reads TGTGCCAGCAGTTCGACAGGGGCGCAAACTGAAGCTTTCTTT.

The CDR3 is CASSLTGEFLNSNQPQHF. The CDR3 region has the DNA TGTGCCAGCAGTCTGACAGGAGAATTCCTAAATAGCAATCAGCCCCAGCATTTT. V usage is TRBV27 and J usage is TRBJ1-5; weak D call: TRBD1 (6 bases). Germline loops: CDR1 MNHEY, CDR2 SMNVEV (reference sequence). V lost 5 bases and J 0 bases, leaving 20 bases between the germline ends. This CDR3 region has 18 residues.

The chain links TRBV19 to TRBJ1-2; no clear D gene. CDR3 length: 15 amino acids. Germline values: CDR1 LNHDA, CDR2 SQIVND (reference sequence). The ends were cut back, 5 bases at V and 5 bases at J, with 18 bases in the middle. The CDR3 loop is CASSPDVSRGYGYTF. CDR3 nucleotide sequence: TGTGCCAGTAGTCCTGACGTCTCCCGCGGGTATGGCTACACCTTC.

The gene calls are TRBV10-3 and TRBJ2-1, with a weak D call TRBD2 (5 bases). Germline loops: CDR1 ENHRY, CDR2 SYGVKD. With 8 bases removed from V and 7 bases from J, the gap between germline ends came to 15 bases. This CDR3 spans 13 amino acids. CDR3 coding DNA: TGTGCCATCTCTTACGGGGATGGGAATGAGCAGTTCTTC. Protein product: CAISYGDGNEQFF.

This sequence joins TRBV10-2 and TRBJ2-2; weak D call: TRBD1 (5 bases). The germline V gene has CDR1 WSHSY and CDR2 SAAADI. The CDR3 is made up of 14 amino acids. The germline V and J ends were trimmed by 8 bases and 11 bases, with 21 bases remaining between them. The CDR3 protein is CASRLLLGASELFF. In DNA form, the CDR3 reads TGCGCCAGCCGCCTTTTATTAGGGGCGAGCGAGCTGTTTTTT.

The chain combines TRBV18 with TRBJ2-3, with 7 bases that match TRBD1. Looked up from germline, CDR1 is KGHSH and CDR2 is LQKENI. After removal of 1 base from V and 2 bases from J, the junction contained 3 bases not matched to a gene. This CDR3 region has 15 residues. Written as DNA, the CDR3 is TGTGCCAGCTCACCACAGGGGGCTACCACAGATACGCAGTATTTT. Residues: CASSPQGATTDTQYF. Variable domain in full (rest from reference TRBV18 and TRBJ2-3): NAGVMQNPRHLVRRRGQEARLRCSPMKGHSHVYWYRQLPEEGLKFMVYLQKENIIDESGMPKERFSAEFPKEGPSILRIQQVVRGDSAAYFCASSPQGATTDTQYFGPGTRLTVL.

The chain recombines TRBV30 with TRBJ2-2, with TRBD2 as a possible D gene (6 bases). Germline assignment: CDR1 GTSNPN and CDR2 SVGIG (reference sequence). This CDR3 has 15 amino acids. Deletions cut 0 bases from V and 6 bases from J, with 14 bases between. The CDR3: CAWSVRLGGPGELFF. The CDR3 DNA sequence: TGTGCCTGGAGTGTACGACTCGGGGGTCCCGGGGAGCTGTTTTTT.